This T cell receptor beta chain was captured in a study of OX40 agonist ivuxolimab in advanced cancers. Across the whole study: Three partial responders included one hepatocellular carcinoma patient and two cutaneous melanoma patients.

The V segment lost 1 base and the J segment 8 bases; nucleotides outside the gene matches: 7. Germline CDR1 and CDR2: SEHNR and FQNEAQ (reference sequence). The CDR3 has 17 residues. The method was immunoSEQ multiplex PCR; TCRdb's version includes in-frame clones alone and lacks a portion of them. Of about 99,000 clones in the sample, more than 95% were seen once. The sample here was CD4+ or CD8+ T cells sorted from blood, taken in a trial of the OX40 agonist ivuxolimab. The sequence was obtained from an adult with an advanced solid tumor such as melanoma, head and neck, liver or kidney cancer. This chain connects TRBV7-9 to TRBJ2-2; 13 nucleotides line up with TRBD2. The CDR3 coding sequence is TGTGCCAGCAGCTTAGGTGTTGGACTAGCGGGAGCTGGGGAGCTGTTTTTT. Encoded protein: CASSLGVGLAGAGELFF.